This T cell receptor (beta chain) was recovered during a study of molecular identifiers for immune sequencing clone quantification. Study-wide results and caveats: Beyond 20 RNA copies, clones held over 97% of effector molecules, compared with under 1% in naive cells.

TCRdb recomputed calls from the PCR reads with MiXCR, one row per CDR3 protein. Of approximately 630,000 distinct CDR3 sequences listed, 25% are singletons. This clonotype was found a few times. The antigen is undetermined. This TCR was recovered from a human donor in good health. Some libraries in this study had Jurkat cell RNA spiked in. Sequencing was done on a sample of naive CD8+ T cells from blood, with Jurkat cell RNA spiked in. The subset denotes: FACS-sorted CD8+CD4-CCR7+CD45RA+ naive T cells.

The CDR3 sequence is CASSTPALAGVSDEQFF. In DNA form, the CDR3 reads TGTGCCAGCAGCACCCCGGCACTAGCGGGAGTAAGCGATGAGCAGTTCTTC. The rearrangement links TRBV5-4 to TRBJ2-1, with 11 bases that match TRBD2. The germline V gene has CDR1 SGHNT and CDR2 YYREEE (reference sequence). This CDR3 has 17 amino acids. Trimming took 4 bases from V and 8 from J; bases not matched to a gene: 14.